One and the same sample provided the 2 T cell receptor beta chains below, sequenced in a study of blood T cell repertoires in COVID-19. Clones were sequenced by immunoSEQ multiplex PCR, and TCRdb holds only the in-frame ones, with some missing. The profile covers 200,000 or so clones, with 89% appearing a single time and about 6.3% taken by the ten largest. Sequencing input: peripheral blood. These TCRs come from a man between 60 and 75 years old who had recovered from COVID-19.

This clone appeared a few times. V gene TRBV28 combines with J gene TRBJ1-2, with TRBD1 matching 7 bases. J was trimmed by 4 bases and V by 2 bases; bases with no gene match: 1. The CDR3 spans 13 residues. Germline V gene sequence: CDR1 MDHEN, CDR2 SYDVKM. DNA of the CDR3: TGTGCCAGCAGTTTAGGGACAGCCTATGGCTACACCTTC. Its translation is CASSLGTAYGYTF.

The chain combines TRBV11-2 with TRBJ1-4, with a tentative D call TRBD1 (5 bases). This CDR3 region has 13 residues. The V and J ends lost 5 bases and 11 bases respectively, with 15 bases between them. Germline V CDR1 and CDR2: SGHAT, FQNNGV. CDR3 nucleotide sequence: TGTGCCAGCAGCAAGGTTCAGGGCGTGAAACTGTTTTTT. Protein sequence: CASSKVQGVKLFF. Complete variable domain (other parts from reference TRBV11-2 and TRBJ1-4): EAGVAQSPRYKIIEKRQSVAFWCNPISGHATLYWYQQILGQGPKLLIQFQNNGVVDDSQLPKDRFSAERLKGVDSTLKIQPAKLEDSAVYLCASSKVQGVKLFFGSGTQLSVL.